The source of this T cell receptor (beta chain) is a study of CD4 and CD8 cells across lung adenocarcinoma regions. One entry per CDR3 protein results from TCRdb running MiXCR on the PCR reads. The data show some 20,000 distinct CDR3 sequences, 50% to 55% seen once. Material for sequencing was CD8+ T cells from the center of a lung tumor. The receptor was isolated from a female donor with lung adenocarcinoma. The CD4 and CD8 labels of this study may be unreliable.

CDR3 region: CASSPTRTDTQYF. The CDR3 bases are TGTGCCAGCAGTCCGACCAGGACAGATACGCAGTATTTT. V and J are TRBV27 and TRBJ2-3; D is undetermined. Trimming left V 5 bases short and J 3 bases short, with 9 bases between. Germline V CDR1 and CDR2: MNHEY, SMNVEV (reference sequence). This CDR3 has 13 residues.